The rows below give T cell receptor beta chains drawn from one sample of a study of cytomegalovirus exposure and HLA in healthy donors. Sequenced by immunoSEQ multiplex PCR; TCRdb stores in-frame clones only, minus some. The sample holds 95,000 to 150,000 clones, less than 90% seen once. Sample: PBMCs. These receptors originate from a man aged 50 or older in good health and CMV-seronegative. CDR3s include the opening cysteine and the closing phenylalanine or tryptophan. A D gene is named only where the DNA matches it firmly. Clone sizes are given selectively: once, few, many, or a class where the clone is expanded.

CDR3 DNA: TGTGCCAGCAGTCCGGGAGGGGAAACCGGGGAGCTGTTTTTT
CDR3 protein: CASSPGGETGELFF
clone size: .
V gene: TRBV11-2
D gene: TRBD2
J gene: TRBJ2-2

CDR3 DNA: TGTGCCATCAGCACCGGGACAGATAACTATGGCTACACCTTC
CDR3 protein: CAISTGTDNYGYTF
clone size: few
V gene: TRBV10-3
D gene: TRBD1
J gene: TRBJ1-2

CDR3 DNA: TGTGCCAGTAGTATGCGAGAGACCCAGTACTTC
CDR3 protein: CASSMRETQYF
clone size: .
V gene: TRBV19
D gene: .
J gene: TRBJ2-5

CDR3 DNA: TGTGCCAGCAGGGGGGGATTAGCGGAGTCAAGGACCCAGTACTTC
CDR3 protein: CASRGGLAESRTQYF
clone size: .
V gene: TRBV6-1
D gene: .
J gene: TRBJ2-5

CDR3 DNA: TGTGCCAGTAGCCTGGACAGCCAGAACACTGAAGCTTTCTTT
CDR3 protein: CASSLDSQNTEAFF
clone size: .
V gene: TRBV19
D gene: .
J gene: TRBJ1-1

CDR3 DNA: TGTGCCAGCAATCTAGGGGGTAATTCACCCCTCCACTTT
CDR3 protein: CASNLGGNSPLHF
clone size: .
V gene: TRBV2
D gene: .
J gene: TRBJ1-6

CDR3 DNA: TGTGCCAGCAGTTTCCCCGGGAGCACAGATACGCAGTATTTT
CDR3 protein: CASSFPGSTDTQYF
clone size: .
V gene: TRBV6-5
D gene: .
J gene: TRBJ2-3

CDR3 DNA: TGTGCCAGCAGCTACGGACTCACCGGGGAGCTGTTTTTT
CDR3 protein: CASSYGLTGELFF
clone size: .
V gene: TRBV7-2
D gene: .
J gene: TRBJ2-2

CDR3 DNA: TGTGCCAGCAGCCTTCCGGGACTAGCGGCCTCAGATACGCAGTATTTT
CDR3 protein: CASSLPGLAASDTQYF
clone size: .
V gene: TRBV7-3
D gene: TRBD2
J gene: TRBJ2-3

CDR3 DNA: TGTGCCAGTACCTCAATCTGGACAGGGCCAAAGCAGCCCCAGCATTTT
CDR3 protein: CASTSIWTGPKQPQHF
clone size: .
V gene: TRBV19
D gene: TRBD1
J gene: TRBJ1-5

CDR3 DNA: TGTGCCAGTAGTGCGAGGGAAAATAATTCACCCCTCCACTTT
CDR3 protein: CASSARENNSPLHF
clone size: .
V gene: TRBV19
D gene: .
J gene: TRBJ1-6

CDR3 DNA: TGCGCCAGCAGTTCAGGGAATACCGGAAACACCATATATTTT
CDR3 protein: CASSSGNTGNTIYF
clone size: .
V gene: TRBV5-1
D gene: .
J gene: TRBJ1-3

CDR3 DNA: TGTGCCAGTAGTATATCACAGGGTGCGAACACCGGGGAGCTGTTTTTT
CDR3 protein: CASSISQGANTGELFF
clone size: .
V gene: TRBV19
D gene: .
J gene: TRBJ2-2

CDR3 DNA: TGCGCCAGCAGCTTGGGGCAGACTTCAACTAATGAAAAACTGTTTTTT
CDR3 protein: CASSLGQTSTNEKLFF
clone size: .
V gene: TRBV5-1
D gene: .
J gene: TRBJ1-4

CDR3 DNA: TGTGCCAGCAGTCTAGGGCCAGGGGGGTCTGATAATTCACCCCTCCACTTT
CDR3 protein: CASSLGPGGSDNSPLHF
clone size: once
V gene: TRBV27
D gene: TRBD1
J gene: TRBJ1-6

CDR3 DNA: TGTGCCAGCAGCCAATCTCGGACAGCCTACGAGCAGTACTTC
CDR3 protein: CASSQSRTAYEQYF
clone size: .
V gene: TRBV16
D gene: .
J gene: TRBJ2-7

CDR3 DNA: TGTGCCTGGAGCCCCAGGGGATTCCCCGATACGCAGTATTTT
CDR3 protein: CAWSPRGFPDTQYF
clone size: few
V gene: TRBV30
D gene: .
J gene: TRBJ2-3

CDR3 DNA: TGTGCTAGTGGTTTGGCCGGGGGGAATGAGCAGTTCTTC
CDR3 protein: CASGLAGGNEQFF
clone size: .
V gene: TRBV12-5
D gene: TRBD2
J gene: TRBJ2-1

CDR3 DNA: TGCAGCGTGTCAACTTCGTCCTACAATGAGCAGTTCTTC
CDR3 protein: CSVSTSSYNEQFF
clone size: .
V gene: TRBV29-1
D gene: .
J gene: TRBJ2-1

CDR3 DNA: TGCGCCAGCAGCTTGGAACTAGGCAACACCGGGGAGCTGTTTTTT
CDR3 protein: CASSLELGNTGELFF
clone size: .
V gene: TRBV5-1
D gene: .
J gene: TRBJ2-2

CDR3 DNA: TGTGCCAGCAGCTCCCGGACAGATAATGAAAAACTGTTTTTT
CDR3 protein: CASSSRTDNEKLFF
clone size: .
V gene: TRBV5-8
D gene: .
J gene: TRBJ1-4

CDR3 DNA: TGCAGCGTTGAAGGTTCACCTAACTCCTACGAGCAGTACTTC
CDR3 protein: CSVEGSPNSYEQYF
clone size: .
V gene: TRBV29-1
D gene: .
J gene: TRBJ2-7

CDR3 DNA: TGTGCCAGCAGACTGCTTAGTGCAACTAATGAAAAACTGTTTTTT
CDR3 protein: CASRLLSATNEKLFF
clone size: .
V gene: TRBV27
D gene: .
J gene: TRBJ1-4

CDR3 DNA: TGTGCCAGTGGGAGGGAGCCGACTAACTATGGCTACACCTTC
CDR3 protein: CASGREPTNYGYTF
clone size: few
V gene: TRBV7-2
D gene: .
J gene: TRBJ1-2

CDR3 DNA: TGTGCCAGTAGAGGAGGGTGGAATAGCAATCAGCCCCAGCATTTT
CDR3 protein: CASRGGWNSNQPQHF
clone size: .
V gene: TRBV19
D gene: .
J gene: TRBJ1-5

CDR3 DNA: TGTGCCAGCAGTTCGACAGGGGGGAGCCCTAACTATGGCTACACCTTC
CDR3 protein: CASSSTGGSPNYGYTF
clone size: .
V gene: TRBV27
D gene: TRBD1
J gene: TRBJ1-2

CDR3 DNA: TGTGCCAGCAGTTTATCTGGGGGCGGTAATGAAAAACTGTTTTTT
CDR3 protein: CASSLSGGGNEKLFF
clone size: .
V gene: TRBV28
D gene: .
J gene: TRBJ1-4

CDR3 DNA: TGCGCCAGCAGCTTAGGGGGACAGCAACTCCAAGAGACCCAGTACTTC
CDR3 protein: CASSLGGQQLQETQYF
clone size: .
V gene: TRBV5-1
D gene: TRBD1
J gene: TRBJ2-5

CDR3 DNA: TGTGCCAGCAGTCCTAGCTCCCGACAAGAGACCCAGTACTTC
CDR3 protein: CASSPSSRQETQYF
clone size: .
V gene: TRBV6-1
D gene: .
J gene: TRBJ2-5

CDR3 DNA: TGTGCCAGCAGTTACTCAGAGGCCGGCCAGCCCCAGCATTTT
CDR3 protein: CASSYSEAGQPQHF
clone size: .
V gene: TRBV6-6
D gene: .
J gene: TRBJ1-5

CDR3 DNA: TGTGCCACCCTCTCGGACAGGGATCAGCCCCAGCATTTT
CDR3 protein: CATLSDRDQPQHF
clone size: .
V gene: TRBV28
D gene: TRBD1
J gene: TRBJ1-5

CDR3 DNA: TGTGCCAGCAGCCCCTCGGTGGTGACTAGGGCCTACGAGCAGTACTTC
CDR3 protein: CASSPSVVTRAYEQYF
clone size: .
V gene: TRBV9
D gene: .
J gene: TRBJ2-7

CDR3 DNA: TGTGCCAGCAGCCCCGACTGGAACACTGAAGCTTTCTTT
CDR3 protein: CASSPDWNTEAFF
clone size: .
V gene: TRBV2
D gene: .
J gene: TRBJ1-1

CDR3 DNA: TGTGCCAGCTCGCGGGGCCTGGGAGGCTACACCTTC
CDR3 protein: CASSRGLGGYTF
clone size: once
V gene: TRBV28
D gene: .
J gene: TRBJ1-2

CDR3 DNA: TGTGCCAGCAGCGTAACAAGAGGTCAGGGGCAAGGAGATGGCTACACCTTC
CDR3 protein: CASSVTRGQGQGDGYTF
clone size: .
V gene: TRBV9
D gene: .
J gene: TRBJ1-2

CDR3 DNA: TGTGCCTGGAGTCCAGGGACTAGCGGGGGATTAAGGGGGACCCAGTACTTC
CDR3 protein: CAWSPGTSGGLRGTQYF
clone size: .
V gene: TRBV30
D gene: TRBD2
J gene: TRBJ2-5

CDR3 DNA: TGTGCCAGCAGCTTAGTTCGGGGTGGTGTCCACAATGAGCAGTTCTTC
CDR3 protein: CASSLVRGGVHNEQFF
clone size: .
V gene: TRBV7-6
D gene: .
J gene: TRBJ2-1

CDR3 DNA: TGTGCCAGCAGCCCCGTCAGAGGAAACACCATATATTTT
CDR3 protein: CASSPVRGNTIYF
clone size: .
V gene: TRBV28
D gene: .
J gene: TRBJ1-3

CDR3 DNA: TGTGCCAGCAGCGCACAGGGGGCCTCCACCGGGGAGCTGTTTTTT
CDR3 protein: CASSAQGASTGELFF
clone size: .
V gene: TRBV9
D gene: TRBD1
J gene: TRBJ2-2

CDR3 DNA: TGTGCCAGCTCCCCGTCCGGGATGCGGGGTTACAATGAGCAGTTCTTC
CDR3 protein: CASSPSGMRGYNEQFF
clone size: .
V gene: TRBV18
D gene: .
J gene: TRBJ2-1

CDR3 DNA: TGTGCCAGCAGCCCCCAAGGGGGTGGCGAGCAGTACTTC
CDR3 protein: CASSPQGGGEQYF
clone size: .
V gene: TRBV7-9
D gene: .
J gene: TRBJ2-7

CDR3 DNA: TGTGCCAGCAGCTTAGCTGGGGGGTGGACCTACGAGCAGTACTTC
CDR3 protein: CASSLAGGWTYEQYF
clone size: .
V gene: TRBV7-2
D gene: .
J gene: TRBJ2-7

CDR3 DNA: TGTGCCAGCAGCTTACTAGCGAACCAAGAGACCCAGTACTTC
CDR3 protein: CASSLLANQETQYF
clone size: once
V gene: TRBV7-6
D gene: .
J gene: TRBJ2-5

CDR3 DNA: TGTGCCTGGAGCACAGGGACAGGGAGTTTGCACGAGCAGTACTTC
CDR3 protein: CAWSTGTGSLHEQYF
clone size: .
V gene: TRBV30
D gene: TRBD1
J gene: TRBJ2-7

CDR3 DNA: TGTGCCAGCGAAGTTACAGGGTTCGATGAAAAACTGTTTTTT
CDR3 protein: CASEVTGFDEKLFF
clone size: .
V gene: TRBV6-4
D gene: .
J gene: TRBJ1-4

CDR3 DNA: TGTGCCTGGGAGCGGGGAGGGGGGTACAATGAGCAGTTCTTC
CDR3 protein: CAWERGGGYNEQFF
clone size: .
V gene: TRBV30
D gene: .
J gene: TRBJ2-1

CDR3 DNA: TGTGCCAGCAGCCAAGATCGACAGGGCCCTAACTACGAGCAGTACTTC
CDR3 protein: CASSQDRQGPNYEQYF
clone size: .
V gene: TRBV14
D gene: TRBD1
J gene: TRBJ2-7

CDR3 DNA: TGTGCTAGTGGTTTGGCCTTAGACAGGGCCAATCAGCCCCAGCATTTT
CDR3 protein: CASGLALDRANQPQHF
clone size: .
V gene: TRBV12-5
D gene: TRBD1
J gene: TRBJ1-5

CDR3 DNA: TGTGCCAGCAGTCCCCTTACCGGGACAGGACTTGGAGAGCAGTACTTC
CDR3 protein: CASSPLTGTGLGEQYF
clone size: .
V gene: TRBV27
D gene: TRBD1
J gene: TRBJ2-7

CDR3 DNA: TGTGCCAGGTCTCCCCTCACAGATACGCAGTATTTT
CDR3 protein: CARSPLTDTQYF
clone size: few
V gene: TRBV2
D gene: .
J gene: TRBJ2-3

CDR3 DNA: TGTGCCACCAGCCTAATGGGTGGGCAGGGGCTTATCTCTGGAAACACCATATATTTT
CDR3 protein: CATSLMGGQGLISGNTIYF
clone size: .
V gene: TRBV15
D gene: .
J gene: TRBJ1-3

CDR3 DNA: TGTGCCAACGGCCGGGCGGGAGGGCCTAAGGATACGCAGTATTTT
CDR3 protein: CANGRAGGPKDTQYF
clone size: few
V gene: TRBV10-3
D gene: TRBD2
J gene: TRBJ2-3

CDR3 DNA: TGCGCCAGCAGCTTGAATCAAGCGGGGGGGCCGGGGGAGACCCAGTACTTC
CDR3 protein: CASSLNQAGGPGETQYF
clone size: .
V gene: TRBV5-1
D gene: TRBD2
J gene: TRBJ2-5

CDR3 DNA: TGTGCCACCCAACAGGGCTTGAACACTGAAGCTTTCTTT
CDR3 protein: CATQQGLNTEAFF
clone size: .
V gene: TRBV10-3
D gene: .
J gene: TRBJ1-1

CDR3 DNA: TGCGCCAGCAGCCAAGAAGTTGCAGGGGGCAACTATGGCTACACCTTC
CDR3 protein: CASSQEVAGGNYGYTF
clone size: .
V gene: TRBV4-1
D gene: TRBD1
J gene: TRBJ1-2

CDR3 DNA: TGCAGCGGTACCCCACCTACAGGGGGAACTGAAGCTTTCTTT
CDR3 protein: CSGTPPTGGTEAFF
clone size: .
V gene: TRBV29-1
D gene: TRBD1
J gene: TRBJ1-1

CDR3 DNA: TGTGCCAGCAGTCGGGACAGGGGGCCCGGTGGCTACACCTTC
CDR3 protein: CASSRDRGPGGYTF
clone size: .
V gene: TRBV5-5
D gene: TRBD1
J gene: TRBJ1-2